The rows below give T cell receptor beta chains drawn from one sample of a study of OX40 agonist ivuxolimab in advanced cancers. Only in-frame clones appear in the TCRdb table, and some are missing; sequencing was by immunoSEQ multiplex PCR. The sample holds 30,000 to 45,000 clones, 88% seen once. Specimen: CD4+ or CD8+ T cells sorted from blood, collected in a trial of the OX40 agonist ivuxolimab. The source is an adult with an advanced solid tumor such as melanoma, head and neck, liver or kidney cancer. Each CDR3 is given with its conserved first and last residue. The D gene is left open where the match is weak. Size values are once, few and many counts, or a class for expanded clones, and some rows have none.

V gene: TRBV4-3; J gene: TRBJ2-1; clone size: -; D gene: -; CDR3 protein: CASSQVGGNEQFF; CDR3 DNA: TGCGCCAGCAGCCAAGTTGGGGGCAATGAGCAGTTCTTC
V gene: TRBV7-8; J gene: TRBJ1-1; clone size: -; D gene: -; CDR3 protein: CASSLIQTEAFF; CDR3 DNA: TGTGCCAGCAGCTTAATCCAAACTGAAGCTTTCTTT
V gene: TRBV28; J gene: TRBJ2-7; clone size: -; D gene: TRBD1; CDR3 protein: CASSLSGTATYEQYF; CDR3 DNA: TGTGCCAGCAGTTTGTCCGGGACAGCCACCTACGAGCAGTACTTC
V gene: TRBV29-1; J gene: TRBJ2-7; clone size: -; D gene: -; CDR3 protein: CSVGQVYEQYF; CDR3 DNA: TGCAGCGTCGGACAAGTCTACGAGCAGTACTTC
V gene: TRBV7-9; J gene: TRBJ2-5; clone size: -; D gene: TRBD2; CDR3 protein: CASSDETSGIQETQYF; CDR3 DNA: TGTGCCAGCAGCGACGAGACTAGCGGGATACAAGAGACCCAGTACTTC
V gene: TRBV4-2; J gene: TRBJ2-7; clone size: medium-sized; D gene: -; CDR3 protein: CASSQEALYPSYEQYF; CDR3 DNA: TGTGCCAGCAGCCAAGAAGCGTTATACCCATCCTACGAGCAGTACTTC
V gene: TRBV6-5; J gene: TRBJ2-1; clone size: -; D gene: -; CDR3 protein: CASSRSPRAYNEQFF; CDR3 DNA: TGTGCCAGCAGTCGTTCCCCCCGGGCCTACAATGAGCAGTTCTTC
V gene: TRBV6-5; J gene: TRBJ2-5; clone size: once; D gene: TRBD1; CDR3 protein: CASRRQGKPQETQYF; CDR3 DNA: TGTGCCAGCAGAAGACAGGGAAAACCCCAAGAGACCCAGTACTTC
V gene: TRBV27; J gene: TRBJ1-1; clone size: -; D gene: -; CDR3 protein: CASSLSSAYGAFF; CDR3 DNA: TGTGCCAGCAGTTTATCAAGTGCTTACGGGGCTTTCTTT
V gene: TRBV28; J gene: TRBJ2-7; clone size: -; D gene: TRBD1; CDR3 protein: CASSFGTESSYEQYF; CDR3 DNA: TGTGCCAGCAGTTTTGGGACAGAGAGCTCCTACGAGCAGTACTTC
V gene: TRBV7-9; J gene: TRBJ2-7; clone size: -; D gene: -; CDR3 protein: CASSFGQGSYEQYF; CDR3 DNA: TGTGCCAGCAGCTTCGGGCAGGGCTCCTACGAGCAGTACTTC
V gene: TRBV19; J gene: TRBJ1-5; clone size: -; D gene: TRBD1; CDR3 protein: CASSTYRGNQPQHF; CDR3 DNA: TGTGCCAGTAGTACGTACAGGGGAAATCAGCCCCAGCATTTT
V gene: TRBV28; J gene: TRBJ2-7; clone size: -; D gene: -; CDR3 protein: CASSLTGRSTYEQYF; CDR3 DNA: TGTGCCAGCAGTCTAACAGGGAGAAGCACCTACGAGCAGTACTTC
V gene: TRBV28; J gene: TRBJ2-5; clone size: -; D gene: TRBD2; CDR3 protein: CASTPPLRLAGVGETQYF; CDR3 DNA: TGTGCCAGCACCCCCCCCCTTCGGCTAGCGGGAGTAGGAGAGACCCAGTACTTC
V gene: TRBV15; J gene: TRBJ2-3; clone size: once; D gene: -; CDR3 protein: CATNRAFGVTDTQYF; CDR3 DNA: TGTGCCACCAACAGAGCTTTTGGAGTAACAGATACGCAGTATTTT
V gene: TRBV5-4; J gene: TRBJ2-5; clone size: -; D gene: TRBD1; CDR3 protein: CASRYFPRDSKETQYF; CDR3 DNA: TGTGCCAGCAGATATTTTCCCCGGGACAGCAAAGAGACCCAGTACTTC
V gene: TRBV27; J gene: TRBJ2-2; clone size: -; D gene: TRBD2; CDR3 protein: CASSPGGGHGELFF; CDR3 DNA: TGTGCCAGCAGTCCCGGGGGGGGTCACGGGGAGCTGTTTTTT
V gene: TRBV28; J gene: TRBJ1-5; clone size: few; D gene: TRBD1; CDR3 protein: CASSLRDSQSLNSNQPQHF; CDR3 DNA: TGTGCCAGCAGTCTCAGGGACAGCCAATCCCTTAATAGCAATCAGCCCCAGCATTTT
V gene: TRBV28; J gene: TRBJ2-2; clone size: -; D gene: TRBD1; CDR3 protein: CASSLRQGWTGELFF; CDR3 DNA: TGTGCCAGCAGTTTGAGACAGGGTTGGACCGGGGAGCTGTTTTTT
V gene: TRBV27; J gene: TRBJ2-7; clone size: -; D gene: -; CDR3 protein: CASSPGGAGGYEQYF; CDR3 DNA: TGTGCCAGCAGCCCCGGCGGGGCCGGGGGCTACGAGCAGTACTTC
V gene: TRBV11-2; J gene: TRBJ2-3; clone size: -; D gene: -; CDR3 protein: CASSLVGPSTDYTQYF; CDR3 DNA: TGTGCCAGCAGCTTGGTAGGGCCTAGCACCGACTATACGCAGTATTTT
V gene: TRBV27; J gene: TRBJ2-7; clone size: -; D gene: -; CDR3 protein: CASSLPGRYYEQYF; CDR3 DNA: TGTGCCAGCAGTCTACCGGGACGCTACTACGAGCAGTACTTC
V gene: TRBV6-6; J gene: TRBJ2-7; clone size: -; D gene: -; CDR3 protein: CASSYSAARRDEQYF; CDR3 DNA: TGTGCCAGCAGTTACTCTGCGGCTAGAAGGGACGAGCAGTACTTC
V gene: TRBV19; J gene: TRBJ2-7; clone size: -; D gene: TRBD1; CDR3 protein: CASRTGGNPYEQYF; CDR3 DNA: TGTGCCAGTAGGACAGGGGGTAACCCCTACGAGCAGTACTTC
V gene: TRBV28; J gene: TRBJ2-1; clone size: -; D gene: -; CDR3 protein: CASSLNRSYNEQFF; CDR3 DNA: TGTGCCAGCAGTTTAAACAGGAGCTACAATGAGCAGTTCTTC
V gene: TRBV7-9; J gene: TRBJ2-3; clone size: -; D gene: -; CDR3 protein: CASSFTDTQYF; CDR3 DNA: TGTGCCAGCAGCTTCACAGATACGCAGTATTTT
V gene: TRBV13; J gene: TRBJ2-3; clone size: -; D gene: TRBD2; CDR3 protein: CASSPGGLAETDTQYF; CDR3 DNA: TGTGCCAGCAGCCCAGGGGGACTAGCGGAAACAGATACGCAGTATTTT
V gene: TRBV28; J gene: TRBJ1-2; clone size: -; D gene: TRBD1; CDR3 protein: CASSRQGADLDGYTF; CDR3 DNA: TGTGCCAGCAGCCGACAGGGGGCGGACCTGGATGGCTACACCTTC
V gene: TRBV28; J gene: TRBJ2-5; clone size: -; D gene: TRBD2; CDR3 protein: CASSSPQVAGVQETQYF; CDR3 DNA: TGTGCCAGCAGTAGCCCCCAGGTAGCGGGAGTCCAAGAGACCCAGTACTTC
V gene: TRBV14; J gene: TRBJ2-1; clone size: -; D gene: -; CDR3 protein: CASSQFRVEQFF; CDR3 DNA: TGTGCCAGCAGCCAATTTAGAGTCGAGCAGTTCTTC
V gene: TRBV5-4; J gene: TRBJ2-7; clone size: -; D gene: TRBD1; CDR3 protein: CASSFKNLRGPYEQYF; CDR3 DNA: TGTGCCAGCAGCTTCAAAAACCTCAGGGGGCCCTACGAGCAGTACTTC
V gene: TRBV6-5; J gene: TRBJ2-7; clone size: -; D gene: TRBD1; CDR3 protein: CASSYPGTGVGEQYF; CDR3 DNA: TGTGCCAGCAGTTACCCCGGGACAGGGGTTGGCGAGCAGTACTTC
V gene: TRBV30; J gene: TRBJ2-7; clone size: -; D gene: TRBD1; CDR3 protein: CALKLQGAGEQYF; CDR3 DNA: TGTGCCTTAAAATTACAGGGGGCGGGCGAGCAGTACTTC
V gene: TRBV19; J gene: TRBJ2-5; clone size: once; D gene: TRBD2; CDR3 protein: CASSLRRGLAGETQYF; CDR3 DNA: TGTGCCAGTAGCCTTCGCCGGGGACTAGCGGGGGAGACCCAGTACTTC
V gene: TRBV5-6; J gene: TRBJ1-5; clone size: -; D gene: -; CDR3 protein: CASSYRDSNQPQHF; CDR3 DNA: TGTGCCAGCAGCTACAGGGATAGCAATCAGCCCCAGCATTTT
V gene: TRBV4-1; J gene: TRBJ1-1; clone size: once; D gene: TRBD1; CDR3 protein: CASSQAPYGTETMNTEAFF; CDR3 DNA: TGCGCCAGCAGCCAAGCCCCTTATGGGACAGAGACGATGAACACTGAAGCTTTCTTT
V gene: TRBV5-4; J gene: TRBJ1-1; clone size: -; D gene: TRBD1; CDR3 protein: CASSMPGQGAFAEAFF; CDR3 DNA: TGTGCCAGCAGCATGCCGGGACAGGGGGCGTTCGCTGAAGCTTTCTTT
V gene: TRBV5-5; J gene: TRBJ1-1; clone size: -; D gene: -; CDR3 protein: CASSPGGTEAFF; CDR3 DNA: TGTGCCAGCAGCCCTGGGGGCACTGAAGCTTTCTTT
V gene: TRBV15; J gene: TRBJ1-2; clone size: -; D gene: -; CDR3 protein: CATSRDWTDWDYGYTF; CDR3 DNA: TGTGCCACCAGCAGAGATTGGACAGACTGGGACTATGGCTACACCTTC
V gene: TRBV27; J gene: TRBJ1-5; clone size: -; D gene: -; CDR3 protein: CASSQQGRRAHQPQHF; CDR3 DNA: TGTGCCAGCAGCCAACAGGGACGGAGGGCCCATCAGCCCCAGCATTTT
V gene: TRBV4-3; J gene: TRBJ1-2; clone size: -; D gene: TRBD1; CDR3 protein: CASSPDRGTDLLGGYTF; CDR3 DNA: TGCGCCAGCAGCCCCGACAGGGGGACAGACCTACTGGGCGGCTACACCTTC
V gene: TRBV7-9; J gene: TRBJ1-2; clone size: -; D gene: TRBD1; CDR3 protein: CASSPQVLMDREDYGYTF; CDR3 DNA: TGTGCCAGCAGCCCGCAAGTACTAATGGACAGGGAGGACTATGGCTACACCTTC
V gene: TRBV28; J gene: TRBJ2-1; clone size: -; D gene: TRBD2; CDR3 protein: CASSLIGGLAGDNEQFF; CDR3 DNA: TGTGCCAGCAGTTTAATAGGAGGACTAGCGGGAGACAATGAGCAGTTCTTC
V gene: TRBV5-6; J gene: TRBJ2-7; clone size: -; D gene: TRBD1; CDR3 protein: CASSTGQGVFSYEQYF; CDR3 DNA: TGTGCCAGCAGCACAGGACAGGGGGTCTTCTCCTACGAGCAGTACTTC
V gene: TRBV27; J gene: TRBJ2-7; clone size: -; D gene: -; CDR3 protein: CASSFHSGGLSYEQYF; CDR3 DNA: TGTGCCAGCAGCTTCCATAGCGGAGGACTCTCCTACGAGCAGTACTTC
V gene: TRBV27; J gene: TRBJ1-1; clone size: -; D gene: TRBD1; CDR3 protein: CASSLAQGAGAFF; CDR3 DNA: TGTGCCAGCAGTTTGGCACAGGGGGCAGGGGCTTTCTTT
V gene: TRBV5-1; J gene: TRBJ1-4; clone size: -; D gene: -; CDR3 protein: CASSVPRREKLFF; CDR3 DNA: TGCGCCAGCTCCGTCCCGCGACGCGAAAAACTGTTTTTT
V gene: TRBV9; J gene: TRBJ2-7; clone size: -; D gene: TRBD1; CDR3 protein: CASSVGGQGGYEQYF; CDR3 DNA: TGTGCCAGCAGCGTAGGGGGACAGGGGGGCTACGAGCAGTACTTC
V gene: TRBV15; J gene: TRBJ2-3; clone size: -; D gene: -; CDR3 protein: CATSRDARGPDTQYF; CDR3 DNA: TGTGCCACCAGCAGAGATGCCAGGGGCCCTGATACGCAGTATTTT
V gene: TRBV19; J gene: TRBJ2-7; clone size: -; D gene: TRBD2; CDR3 protein: CASSIRGDEQYF; CDR3 DNA: TGTGCCAGTAGTATCCGGGGGGACGAGCAGTACTTC
V gene: TRBV19; J gene: TRBJ2-7; clone size: -; D gene: TRBD1; CDR3 protein: CASSPYRGYEQYF; CDR3 DNA: TGTGCCAGTAGTCCATACAGGGGTTACGAGCAGTACTTC